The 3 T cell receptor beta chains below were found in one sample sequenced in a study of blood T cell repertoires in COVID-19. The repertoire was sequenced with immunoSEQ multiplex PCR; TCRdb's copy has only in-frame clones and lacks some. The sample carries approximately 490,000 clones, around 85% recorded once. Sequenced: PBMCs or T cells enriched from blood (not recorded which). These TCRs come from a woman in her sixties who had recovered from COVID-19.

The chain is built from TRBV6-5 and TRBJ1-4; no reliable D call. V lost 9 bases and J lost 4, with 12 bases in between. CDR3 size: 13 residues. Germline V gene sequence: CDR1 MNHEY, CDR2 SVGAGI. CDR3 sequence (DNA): TGTGCCAGTGGAGGAAGAGTTAATGAAAAACTGTTTTTT. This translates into CASGGRVNEKLFF.

CDR3: CASSSGLAAQETQYF. As DNA, the CDR3 is TGTGCCAGCAGCTCGGGACTAGCGGCCCAAGAGACCCAGTACTTC. J is TRBJ2-5 and V is TRBV9; 11 nucleotides match TRBD2. V shed 4 bases and J 1 base; nucleotides not matched to a gene: 3. The CDR3 is made up of 15 amino acids. The germline V gene has CDR1 SGDLS and CDR2 YYNGEE.

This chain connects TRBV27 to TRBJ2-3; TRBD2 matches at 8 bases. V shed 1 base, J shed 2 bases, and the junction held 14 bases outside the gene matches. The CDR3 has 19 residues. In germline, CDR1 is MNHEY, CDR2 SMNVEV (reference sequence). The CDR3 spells CASSLYPPTSGRDTDTQYF. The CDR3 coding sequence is TGTGCCAGCAGTTTATACCCCCCCACTAGCGGACGAGACACAGATACGCAGTATTTT.